This record looks at one T cell receptor (beta chain) sequence and its context. The antigen remains unidentified. The data were taken from a study of cytomegalovirus exposure and HLA in healthy donors. Study outcomes and limitations: Researchers catalogued 150 or so TCR beta chains as cytomegalovirus-associated.

The PCR made use of 60 Vbeta and 13 Jbeta primers. Repertoires were generated with immunoSEQ multiplex PCR, while TCRdb's copy carries only in-frame clones and drops some. The sample includes some 120,000 clones, roughly 8.3% of them seen just once. The V and J ends lost 7 bases and 2 bases, in that order; junction bases with no gene match: 4. The CDR3 has 13 residues. Germline V lookup: CDR1 SNHLY, CDR2 FYNNEI. The origin of this receptor is a man aged 35 to 55 in good health and CMV-seronegative. The sequenced sample was PBMCs. The V call is TRBV2, the J call TRBJ1-2, with 7 nucleotides matching TRBD1. Written as DNA, the CDR3 is TGTGCCAGCAATTCGGACAGGAACTATGGCTACACCTTC. It specifies CASNSDRNYGYTF.